The 25 T cell receptor beta chains listed next were all sequenced from one sample in a study of T cells in Graves' hyperthyroidism and ophthalmopathy. TCR beta CDR3 region amplification was performed from RNA transcripts. HTBI primers drove first-round RT-PCR of the TCR CDR3. TCRdb fed the multiplex PCR reads into MiXCR, producing one record per CDR3 protein. The sample has about 150,000 distinct CDR3 sequences; less than 25% are singletons. The sequenced sample consisted of blood. The receptors shown here come from a woman aged 45-60 years with Graves' hyperthyroidism that later progressed to Graves' ophthalmopathy.

The chain joins TRBV7-2 to TRBJ1-2; D is possibly TRBD1 (6 bases). Deletions cut 5 bases from V and 2 bases from J, with 15 bases between. Germline CDR1 SGHTA, CDR2 FQGNSA. The length of the CDR3 is 15 residues. CDR3 nucleotides: TGTGCCAGCAGCCCCACGACAGGCGTCAACTATGGCTACACCTTC. Translated, it gives CASSPTTGVNYGYTF.

A few counts support this clonotype. V and J are TRBV5-6 and TRBJ2-3, with 8 bases aligning to TRBD1. Germline V gene lookup returns CDR1 SGHDT and CDR2 YYEEEE. The CDR3 runs to 15 residues. Trimming at V came to 5 bases and at J to 0 bases, leaving 5 bases not matched to a gene. The CDR3 coding sequence is TGTGCCAGCAGAAGGGACAGGCCCAGCACAGATACGCAGTATTTT. It translates to CASRRDRPSTDTQYF.

This clonotype showed up just a few times. J is TRBJ2-5 and V is TRBV5-4, with 9 bases identical to TRBD1. The length of the CDR3 is 15 residues. Trimming cost V 4 bases and J 1 base; bases outside gene matches: 5. Germline-derived CDR1 and CDR2 are SGHNT and YYREEE (reference sequence). The CDR3 nucleotides read TGTGCCAGCAGCAACGAACAGGGGGCCCAAGAGACCCAGTACTTC. Its translation is CASSNEQGAQETQYF.

The chain links TRBV6-1 to TRBJ1-5, with TRBD1 matching 11 bases. V was pared by 6 bases and J by 3 bases, with 7 bases of the junction left unmatched. The CDR3 totals 16 residues. Germline assignment: CDR1 MNHNS and CDR2 SASEGT. The CDR3 bases are TGTGCCAGCAGGCCGGGACAGGGGGTTAACAATCAGCCCCAGCATTTT. Its protein product is CASRPGQGVNNQPQHF.

This clonotype was seen repeatedly, ten times or more. V and J are TRBV10-3 and TRBJ1-1; no clear D gene. V lost 10 bases, J lost 7 bases, and 13 bases lay in between. This CDR3 has 11 residues. Per the germline V gene, CDR1 is ENHRY and CDR2 is SYGVKD. The CDR3 DNA reads as TGTGCCACCGCTTATGCGGGTGAAGCTTTCTTT. It is translated as CATAYAGEAFF.

This clonotype has at least ten counts. This chain links TRBV7-2 with TRBJ2-1, with 9 bases matching TRBD2. CDR3 length: 15 residues. Germline V lookup: CDR1 SGHTA, CDR2 FQGNSA. J lost 15 bases, V lost 1 base, and 13 bases had no gene match. CDR3 bases: TGTGCCAGCAGCTTAGATTCGACTAGCGGTCGGATATGGTTCTTC. It encodes CASSLDSTSGRIWFF.

In its sample, this clonotype was seen many times. The chain combines TRBV20-1 with TRBJ1-1, with D perhaps TRBD1 (5 bases). V lost 6 bases and J lost 1, with 12 bases in between. This CDR3 has 13 residues. The V gene's germline CDR1 is DFQATT and CDR2 SNEGSKA (reference sequence). CDR3 in DNA: TGCAGTGCCGCGGGGGGGGAGAACACTGAAGCTTTCTTT. Amino acids: CSAAGGENTEAFF.

This clonotype was recorded at least ten times. The chain combines TRBV2 with TRBJ2-2, with D perhaps TRBD2 (5 bases). Germline CDR1 reads SNHLY; CDR2 reads FYNNEI. CDR3 size: 13 residues. V lost 4 bases to trimming and J lost 6 bases, with 9 bases between them. Here the CDR3 reads CASSVEAAGELFF. CDR3 nucleotides: TGTGCCAGCAGTGTGGAGGCGGCCGGGGAGCTGTTTTTT.

A few counts support this clonotype. The J gene is TRBJ1-4, the V gene TRBV5-1; the D is unclear. Germline V lookup: CDR1 SGHRS, CDR2 YFSETQ. CDR3 size: 16 residues. V was clipped by 4 bases and J by 0 bases, with 13 bases between them. Here the CDR3 DNA reads TGCGCCAGCAGCCCGGCCCTCGGGGCAACTAATGAAAAACTGTTTTTT. This gives the protein CASSPALGATNEKLFF.

This clonotype was seen at least ten times. The rearrangement joins TRBV20-1 to TRBJ2-3, with 8 bases fitting TRBD2. J lost 4 bases, V lost 2 bases, and 11 bases had no gene match. Germline lookup yields CDR1 DFQATT and CDR2 SNEGSKA (reference sequence). This CDR3 has 16 amino acids. The CDR3 DNA reads TGCAGTGCTAGAATGAATCCGGGACTAGGGGCAGATACGCAGTATTTT. Amino acids: CSARMNPGLGADTQYF.

This clonotype was detected a few times. V and J are TRBV5-6 and TRBJ2-1, with TRBD2 as a possible D gene (6 bases). Germline loops: CDR1 SGHDT, CDR2 YYEEEE. The CDR3 length is 15 residues. V dropped 2 bases and J dropped 7 bases, with 16 bases sitting between them. In nucleotides, the CDR3 is TGTGCCAGCAGCTTACCGGGACTGGATTTGAATGAGCAGTTCTTC. Its translation: CASSLPGLDLNEQFF.

At least ten counts were recorded for this clonotype. The chain has TRBV29-1 and TRBJ2-1; a weak D match, TRBD1 (7 bases). Between the trimmed V and J ends, which lost 7 bases and 7 bases, there was a span of 8 bases. CDR1 and CDR2 (germline): SQVTM, ANQGSEA. The CDR3 covers 10 residues. In DNA, the CDR3 is TGCAGCGCAGGGGGGAATGAGCAGTTCTTC. It translates to CSAGGNEQFF.

This clonotype was recorded many times. This rearrangement joins TRBV11-2 to TRBJ2-3, with 8 bases fitting TRBD2. Germline assignment: CDR1 SGHAT and CDR2 FQNNGV. With 1 base clipped from V and 3 bases from J, the junction kept 3 bases outside the gene matches. The CDR3 totals 15 residues. The CDR3 DNA is TGTGCCAGCAGCTTAGGGAGCGGGAGAACAGATACGCAGTATTTT. It codes for CASSLGSGRTDTQYF.

Many counts were recorded for this clonotype. The genes are TRBV12-3 or TRBV12-4 and TRBJ2-5; 9 bases are a match to TRBD2. The ends lost 2 bases at V and 5 bases at J; junction bases unmatched: 9. The CDR3 runs to 16 residues. The DNA for the CDR3 is TGTGCCAGCAGTTTAAACGCCGGGGCGGGGGGGGAGACCCAGTACTTC. Translation gives CASSLNAGAGGETQYF.

In this sample, this clonotype turned up a few times. The chain employs TRBV20-1 and TRBJ1-1; D is unresolved. Germline V gives CDR1 DFQATT, CDR2 SNEGSKA (reference sequence). The V end was cut by 5 bases, the J end by 4 bases, with 11 bases between. CDR3 length: 12 residues. DNA of the CDR3: TGCAGTGCTGCAGGAGATGGCACTGAAGCTTTCTTT. Residues: CSAAGDGTEAFF.

The chain has TRBV6-1 and TRBJ1-1, with TRBD1 matching 8 bases. The germline CDR1 and CDR2 sequences are MNHNS and SASEGT. The CDR3 is 14 residues long. V shed 8 bases, J shed 0 bases, and the junction held 5 bases outside the gene matches. DNA for the CDR3: TGTGCCAGCGAAGACAGGGGTATGAACACTGAAGCTTTCTTT. The encoded protein is CASEDRGMNTEAFF.

Comments on this clonotype: The conserved phenylalanine or tryptophan normally closing the CDR3 is absent here, so this likely arose from a read error. CDR3 protein: CSATRLEDREGLSDEQFS. CDR3 sequence (DNA): TGCAGTGCTACCCGACTCGAGGACCGGGAAGGTCTCTCGGATGAGCAGTTCTCC. The chain couples TRBV20-1 to TRBJ2-1, with D maybe TRBD2 (5 bases). CDR1 and CDR2 (germline): DFQATT, SNEGSKA (reference sequence). Trimming took off 4 bases at V and 8 bases at J, with 30 bases between the two ends. The CDR3 loop spans 18 amino acids.

This chain uses TRBV6-1 with TRBJ2-7; D not resolved. Germline CDR1 is MNHNS and CDR2 is SASEGT. Trimming removed 0 bases from V and 4 bases from J, with 13 bases in between. The CDR3 loop spans 15 amino acids. CDR3 DNA: TGTGCCAGCAGTGAAGCTGGCTCTTCCAAGTACGAGCAGTACTTC. Its translation: CASSEAGSSKYEQYF.

This clonotype was found many times. V gene TRBV3-1 combines with J gene TRBJ1-5; D remains ambiguous. The CDR3 is 13 amino acids. CDR1 is LGHDT and CDR2 is YNNKEL in the germline V gene (reference sequence). Trimming pared 5 bases from V and 1 base from J, leaving 6 bases between. As DNA, the CDR3 is TGTGCCAGCAGCAAGGGAAGCAATCAGCCCCAGCATTTT. Translation gives CASSKGSNQPQHF.

Details on this clonotype: Germline and junction disagree at one end, which may indicate a read error. This chain links TRBV20-1 with TRBJ1-2, with 8 bases lining up with TRBD1. CDR3 length: 10 amino acids. CDR1 is DFQATT, CDR2 SNEGSKA, per germline (reference sequence). CDR3 sequence: CSVTGDGHTF. CDR3 DNA sequence: TGCAGCGTGACAGGGGATGGCCACACCTTC.

This clonotype has only a few counts. This chain uses TRBV19 with TRBJ2-3, with no clear D. Per the germline V gene, CDR1 is LNHDA and CDR2 is SQIVND (reference sequence). The CDR3 is made up of 15 amino acids. Between the trimmed V and J ends, which lost 1 base and 2 bases, there was a span of 10 bases. CDR3 amino acids: CASSIAPSLTDTQYF. The CDR3, as DNA: TGTGCCAGTAGTATAGCTCCGTCGCTCACAGATACGCAGTATTTT.

This clonotype was seen only a few times. V is TRBV7-2 and J is TRBJ2-1; 15 positions agree with TRBD2. The CDR3 consists of 16 residues. Germline V gives CDR1 SGHTA, CDR2 FQGNSA. V trimming: 5 bases; J trimming: 5 bases; junction bases outside the gene matches: 4. In DNA, the CDR3 is TGTGCCAGCAGCCTGGGACTAGCGGGAGGCCACAATGAGCAGTTCTTC. It yields the protein CASSLGLAGGHNEQFF. The full variable domain, with the rest looked up from reference TRBV7-2 and TRBJ2-1, is GAGVSQSPSNKVTEKGKDVELRCDPISGHTALYWYRQSLGQGLEFLIYFQGNSAPDKSGLPSDRFSAERTGGSVSTLTIQRTQQEDSAVYLCASSLGLAGGHNEQFFGPGTRLTVL.

The rearrangement uses TRBV28 and TRBJ2-1, with D tentatively TRBD2 (5 bases). Trimming removed 8 bases from V and 6 bases from J, with 17 bases in between. CDR1 MDHEN and CDR2 SYDVKM come from the germline V gene. The CDR3 is made up of 14 amino acids. In DNA, the CDR3 is TGTGCCAGCTTCAACCTAGGAGGTTCCAATGAGCAGTTCTTC. Amino acids: CASFNLGGSNEQFF.

This clonotype was found many times. The V call is TRBV5-1, the J call TRBJ1-2, with 8 nucleotides matching TRBD1. Germline V CDR1 and CDR2: SGHRS, YFSETQ. Germline trimming cut 0 bases from V and 7 bases from J; bases unmatched to any gene: 5. This CDR3 spans 14 amino acids. CDR3 protein: CASSLAGGAAGYTF. The CDR3 nucleotides are TGCGCCAGCAGCTTGGCAGGGGGCGCGGCTGGCTACACCTTC. The entire variable domain, with the rest obtained from reference TRBV5-1 and TRBJ1-2, is as follows: KAGVTQTPRYLIKTRGQQVTLSCSPISGHRSVSWYQQTPGQGLQFLFEYFSETQRNKGNFPGRFSGRQFSNSRSEMNVSTLELGDSALYLCASSLAGGAAGYTFGSGTRLTVV.

This clonotype was recorded many times. V gene TRBV20-1 combines with J gene TRBJ2-2; 10 positions agree with TRBD2. This CDR3 has 16 amino acids. Germline loops: CDR1 DFQATT, CDR2 SNEGSKA (reference sequence). V was clipped by 0 bases and J by 4 bases; unmatched bases: 5. The CDR3 DNA reads as TGCAGTGCTAGAGATAGGGGGACTAGCGTCACCGGGGAGCTGTTTTTT. It translates to CSARDRGTSVTGELFF.